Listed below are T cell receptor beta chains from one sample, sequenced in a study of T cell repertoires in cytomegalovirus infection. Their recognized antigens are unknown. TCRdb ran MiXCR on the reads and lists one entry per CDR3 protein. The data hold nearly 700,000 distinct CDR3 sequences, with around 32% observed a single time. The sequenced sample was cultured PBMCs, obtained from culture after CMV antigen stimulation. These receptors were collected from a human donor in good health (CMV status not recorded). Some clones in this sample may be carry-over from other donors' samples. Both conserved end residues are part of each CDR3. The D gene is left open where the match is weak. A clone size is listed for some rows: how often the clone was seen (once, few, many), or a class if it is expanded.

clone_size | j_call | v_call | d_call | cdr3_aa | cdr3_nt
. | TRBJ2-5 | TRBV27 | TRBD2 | CASPIPGLAGEETQYF | TGTGCCAGCCCCATTCCGGGACTAGCGGGAGAAGAGACCCAGTACTTC
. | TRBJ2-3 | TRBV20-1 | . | CSARGGGGHHTQYF | TGCAGTGCTAGAGGAGGTGGAGGCCATCATACGCAGTATTTT
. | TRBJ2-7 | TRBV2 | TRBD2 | CANNKGLAGGYEQYF | TGTGCCAACAATAAGGGACTAGCGGGAGGGTACGAGCAGTACTTC
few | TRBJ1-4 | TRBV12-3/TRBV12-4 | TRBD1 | CASSTRQGAAGKLFF | TGTGCCAGCAGTACCCGACAGGGGGCGGCGGGAAAACTGTTTTTT
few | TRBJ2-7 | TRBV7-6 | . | CASSSRLTSMRYEQYF | TGTGCCAGCAGCTCTCGTTTGACCTCAATGCGGTACGAGCAGTACTTC
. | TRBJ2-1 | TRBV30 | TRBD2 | CAWSGMRTSGSGEQFF | TGTGCCTGGAGTGGTATGAGGACTAGCGGGAGTGGGGAGCAGTTCTTC
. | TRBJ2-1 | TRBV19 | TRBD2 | CASQTSGSPEQFF | TGTGCCAGCCAGACTAGCGGGAGCCCCGAGCAGTTCTTC
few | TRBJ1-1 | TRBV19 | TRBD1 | CASIKDRGNTEAFF | TGTGCCAGTATCAAGGACAGGGGGAACACTGAAGCTTTCTTT
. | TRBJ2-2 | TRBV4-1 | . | CASSQGRWAGELFF | TGCGCCAGCAGCCAAGGTCGGTGGGCCGGGGAGCTGTTTTTT
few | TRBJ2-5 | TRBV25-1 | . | CASSESGESGETQYF | TGTGCCAGCAGTGAAAGTGGGGAATCGGGAGAGACCCAGTACTTC
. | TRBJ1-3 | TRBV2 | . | CASSPSRVANTIYF | TGTGCCAGCAGTCCTTCCAGGGTGGCAAACACCATATATTTT
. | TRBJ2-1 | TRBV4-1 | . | CASSQVVGNEQFF | TGCGCCAGCAGCCAAGTAGTGGGGAATGAGCAGTTCTTC
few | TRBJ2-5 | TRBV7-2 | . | CASSLAGDGETQYF | TGTGCCAGCAGCTTAGCCGGGGACGGAGAGACCCAGTACTTC
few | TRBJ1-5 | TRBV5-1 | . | CASSLGPQSNQPQHF | TGCGCCAGCAGCTTGGGGCCCCAAAGCAATCAGCCCCAGCATTTT
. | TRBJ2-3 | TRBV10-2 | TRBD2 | CASSGGGTTQYF | TGCGCCAGCAGTGGGGGGGGGACCACGCAGTATTTT
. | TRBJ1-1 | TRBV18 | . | CASSPQGGNTEAFF | TGTGCCAGCTCACCACAGGGTGGGAACACTGAAGCTTTCTTT
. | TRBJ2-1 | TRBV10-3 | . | CAISESVGRWEQFF | TGTGCCATCAGTGAGTCCGTGGGGCGCTGGGAGCAGTTCTTC
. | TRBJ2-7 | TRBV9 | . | CASSGGGEQYF | TGTGCCAGCTCCGGGGGCGGCGAGCAGTACTTC
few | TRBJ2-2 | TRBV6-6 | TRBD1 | CASSWDRTNTGELFF | TGTGCCAGCAGTTGGGACAGAACGAACACCGGGGAGCTGTTTTTT
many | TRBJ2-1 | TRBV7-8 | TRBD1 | CASSSNRQGGGLEQFF | TGTGCCAGCAGCTCCAATCGACAGGGGGGAGGATTGGAGCAGTTCTTC
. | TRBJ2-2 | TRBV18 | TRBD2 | CASSPLAQGIHRSSGRKNTGELFF | TGTGCCAGCTCACCACTGGCACAGGGGATTCACCGATCTAGCGGGAGGAAGAACACCGGGGAGCTGTTTTTT
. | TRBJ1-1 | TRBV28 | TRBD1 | CASIRQALGQVGVDTEAFF | TGTGCCAGCATTAGACAAGCCCTAGGACAGGTGGGGGTTGACACTGAAGCTTTCTTT
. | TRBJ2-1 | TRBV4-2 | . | CASSQEEGYSYNEQFF | TGTGCCAGCAGCCAAGAGGAAGGCTACTCCTACAATGAGCAGTTCTTC
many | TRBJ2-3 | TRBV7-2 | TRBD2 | CASSPRLAPSTDTQYF | TGTGCCAGCAGCCCGAGACTAGCGCCTAGCACAGATACGCAGTATTTT
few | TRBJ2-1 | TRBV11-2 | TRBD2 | CASSASIAGYEQFF | TGTGCCAGCAGCGCCTCAATAGCGGGATATGAGCAGTTCTTC
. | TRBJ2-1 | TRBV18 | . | CASSPQPGHRIDEQFF | TGTGCCAGCTCACCTCAACCGGGACACCGTATCGATGAGCAGTTCTTC
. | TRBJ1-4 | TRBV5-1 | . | CASSSEGLAGEKLFF | TGCGCCAGCAGCTCGGAAGGGTTGGCAGGGGAAAAACTGTTTTTT
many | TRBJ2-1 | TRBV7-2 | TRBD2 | CASNLRTSGYNEQFF | TGTGCCAGCAACCTGCGGACTAGCGGTTACAATGAGCAGTTCTTC
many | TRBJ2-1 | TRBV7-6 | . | CASSPGRDEQFF | TGTGCCAGCAGCCCCGGTCGGGATGAGCAGTTCTTC
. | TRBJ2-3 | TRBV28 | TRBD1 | CASTRQGALADTQYF | TGTGCCAGCACACGACAGGGGGCTTTAGCAGATACGCAGTATTTT
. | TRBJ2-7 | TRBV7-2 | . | CASSLQVRNEQYF | TGTGCCAGCAGCTTGCAGGTGAGAAACGAGCAGTACTTC
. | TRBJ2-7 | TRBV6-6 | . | CATSNARALEQYF | TGTGCCACCTCAAATGCCCGGGCCTTGGAGCAGTACTTC
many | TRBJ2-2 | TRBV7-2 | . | CASSLVPNTGELFF | TGTGCCAGCAGCTTAGTGCCAAACACCGGGGAGCTGTTTTTT
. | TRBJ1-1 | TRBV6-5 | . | CASTPTGGGEAFF | TGTGCCAGCACCCCAACCGGCGGGGGAGAAGCTTTCTTT
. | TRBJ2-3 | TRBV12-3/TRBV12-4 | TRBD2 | CASSFSSGVTQYF | TGTGCCAGCAGTTTTTCTAGCGGGGTTACGCAGTATTTT
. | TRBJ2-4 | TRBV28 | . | CASSLPGAKNIQYF | TGTGCCAGCAGTTTACCAGGAGCCAAAAACATTCAGTACTTC
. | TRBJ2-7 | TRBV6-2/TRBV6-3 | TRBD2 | CASSLGTSVGGEQYF | TGTGCCAGCAGTTTGGGGACTAGCGTCGGGGGAGAGCAGTACTTC
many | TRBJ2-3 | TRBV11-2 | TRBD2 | CASSSVAGTDTQYF | TGTGCCAGCAGCTCCGTAGCGGGCACGGATACGCAGTATTTT
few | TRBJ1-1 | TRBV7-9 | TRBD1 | CASSLNTGVDTEAFF | TGTGCCAGCAGCCTCAACACAGGGGTTGACACTGAAGCTTTCTTT
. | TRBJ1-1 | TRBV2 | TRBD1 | CASSESWDSLNTEAFF | TGTGCCAGCAGTGAAAGTTGGGACAGCCTGAACACTGAAGCTTTCTTT